The rows below give T cell receptor beta chains drawn from one sample of a study of blood T cell repertoires in COVID-19. Some clones are missing from TCRdb's copy, which holds only in-frame ones; the method was immunoSEQ multiplex PCR. The table includes about 440,000 clones, about 90% detected once. The sequenced material came from PBMCs or T cells enriched from blood (not recorded which). The receptors shown here come from a man between 18 and 29 years old who had recovered from COVID-19. The CDR3 runs from the conserved cysteine through the conserved F or W. The D gene is left open where the match is weak. Size tells how often a clone was seen (once, few, many) or the class of an expanded clone, and some rows leave it out.

size	V	J	D	DNA	CDR3
NA	TRBV25-1	TRBJ1-2	TRBD1	TGTGCCAGCAGAGGGACAGATAACTATGGCTACACCTTC	CASRGTDNYGYTF
NA	TRBV15	TRBJ1-2	NA	TGTGCCACCAGCGGGGGACTGTCGGCTGGCTACACCTTC	CATSGGLSAGYTF
NA	TRBV14	TRBJ1-2	NA	TGTGCCAGCAGCCACTCAGTTAACTATGGCTACACCTTC	CASSHSVNYGYTF
NA	TRBV27	TRBJ2-1	TRBD2	TGTGCCAGCAGTCGACGCCGGGGGGCCTACAATGAGCAGTTCTTC	CASSRRRGAYNEQFF
NA	TRBV27	TRBJ2-1	NA	TGTGCCAGCAGTTTATGGGACGGGACAGAGCAGTTCTTC	CASSLWDGTEQFF
NA	TRBV3-1/TRBV3-2	TRBJ2-5	NA	TGTGCCAGCAGCCAAGACGCCGGGGAGACCCAGTACTTC	CASSQDAGETQYF
NA	TRBV2	TRBJ2-4	TRBD1	TGTGCCAGCGGACGAAGGACAGGGATAGCCAAAAACATTCAGTACTTC	CASGRRTGIAKNIQYF
NA	TRBV5-1	TRBJ1-4	NA	TGCGCCCAGACGCGCACATCACTTATCAGGGAAAAACTGTTTTTT	CAQTRTSLIREKLFF
NA	TRBV7-2	TRBJ1-1	NA	TGTGCCAGCAGCTTACTTGCAGGTATTGAAGCTTTCTTT	CASSLLAGIEAFF
NA	TRBV18	TRBJ2-1	TRBD2	TGTGCCAGCTCACCGGGACTAGCGGGCGACCCTGAGCAGTTCTTC	CASSPGLAGDPEQFF
NA	TRBV7-9	TRBJ2-7	NA	TGTGCCAGCAGCTTAGACAGGCGGTACGAGCAGTACTTC	CASSLDRRYEQYF
NA	TRBV4-1	TRBJ2-5	NA	TGCGCCAGCAGCCCTCAAACTAGACAAGAGACCCAGTACTTC	CASSPQTRQETQYF
NA	TRBV3-1/TRBV3-2	TRBJ2-2	NA	TGTGCCAGCAGCCCCCAGGGGGGACCAACCGGGGAGCTGTTTTTT	CASSPQGGPTGELFF
once	TRBV16	TRBJ1-5	TRBD1	TGTGCCAGCAGCCACCGACCGGGACAGGGCAATCAGCCCCAGCATTTT	CASSHRPGQGNQPQHF
NA	TRBV9	TRBJ1-1	NA	TGTGCCAGCAGCGTAGTCCCCGGGGGGGGTAGAACTGAAGCTTTCTTT	CASSVVPGGGRTEAFF
NA	TRBV7-9	TRBJ1-2	NA	TGTGCCAGCAGCGAGGGATACTATGGCTACACCTTC	CASSEGYYGYTF
NA	TRBV13	TRBJ2-1	NA	TGTGCCAGCAGCAACTGGGAGGCGAAGCAGTTCTTC	CASSNWEAKQFF
NA	TRBV3-1/TRBV3-2	TRBJ2-3	NA	TGTGCCAGCAGCCAAGGACTGCGAGACACAGATACGCAGTATTTT	CASSQGLRDTDTQYF
NA	TRBV25-1	TRBJ2-7	TRBD1	TGTGCCAGCAGTGGCCTATGGGACAGGCCAGGTGAGCAGTACTTC	CASSGLWDRPGEQYF
NA	TRBV3-1/TRBV3-2	TRBJ1-2	NA	TGTGCCAGCAGCCAACGGACAGCCTATGGCTACACCTTC	CASSQRTAYGYTF
NA	TRBV5-4	TRBJ1-3	TRBD1	TGTGCCAGCAGCTCGAAACCGGGACAGAACTCTGGAAACACCATATATTTT	CASSSKPGQNSGNTIYF
NA	TRBV5-1	TRBJ2-5	NA	TGCGCCAGCAGCTTGGGTAGGGAGGAGACCCAGTACTTC	CASSLGREETQYF
NA	TRBV18	TRBJ2-1	TRBD2	TGTGCCAGCTCACCCAATCGGGCGGGAGAGGGATACAATGAGCAGTTCTTC	CASSPNRAGEGYNEQFF
NA	TRBV3-1/TRBV3-2	TRBJ1-5	NA	TGTGCCAGCAGCCAAGGGACAATGGTACAGCCCCAGCATTTT	CASSQGTMVQPQHF
NA	TRBV11-2	TRBJ1-1	NA	TGTGCCAGCAGCCCTAAGAACACTGAAGCTTTCTTT	CASSPKNTEAFF
NA	TRBV19	TRBJ2-2	TRBD2	TGTGCCAGTACCCCACTAGCGGACACCGGGGAGCTGTTTTTT	CASTPLADTGELFF